This TCR beta chain stems from a study of T cell responses to AZD1222 COVID-19 vaccine. Whole-study findings and limits: Clonal diversity was possibly underestimated; the donors were predominantly white British and more often female. Repertoire collection took place solely once the T cell response had peaked. Rises in breadth and depth of Spike-specific TCRs came after two AZD1222 doses.

V was shortened by 6 bases and J by 3 bases, with 15 bases between the two germline ends. The CDR3 length is 14 residues. Germline-derived CDR1 and CDR2 are MNHEY and SVGAGI. Generated by immunoSEQ multiplex PCR, the TCRdb table keeps only in-frame clones and is missing some. Of about 73,000 clones in the sample, about 88% were seen once. This clone came up once. Antigen: not known. Sequenced material: peripheral blood, taken 28 days after the second AZD1222 dose. The genes are TRBV6-5 and TRBJ2-7; the D gene is possibly TRBD2 (6 bases). The clonotype originates from an adult who received the AZD1222 COVID-19 vaccine. As DNA, the CDR3 is TGTGCCAGCAGCCGGGGGTGGAGCGGCTACGAGCAGTACTTC. This encodes CASSRGWSGYEQYF.